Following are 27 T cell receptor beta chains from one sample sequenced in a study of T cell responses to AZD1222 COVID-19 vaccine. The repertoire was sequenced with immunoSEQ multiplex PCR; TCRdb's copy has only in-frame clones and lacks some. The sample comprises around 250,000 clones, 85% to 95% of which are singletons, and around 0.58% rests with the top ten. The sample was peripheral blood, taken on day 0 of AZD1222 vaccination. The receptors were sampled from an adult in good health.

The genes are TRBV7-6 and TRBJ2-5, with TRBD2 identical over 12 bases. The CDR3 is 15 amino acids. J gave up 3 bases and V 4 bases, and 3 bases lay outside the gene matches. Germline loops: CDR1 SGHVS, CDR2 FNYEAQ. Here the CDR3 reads CASSSRTSGEETQYF. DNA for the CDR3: TGTGCCAGCAGCTCCCGGACTAGCGGGGAAGAGACCCAGTACTTC. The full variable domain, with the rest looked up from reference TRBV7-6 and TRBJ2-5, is GAGVSQSPRYKVTKRGQDVALRCDPISGHVSLYWYRQALGQGPEFLTYFNYEAQQDKSGLPNDRFSAERPEGSISTLTIQRTEQRDSAMYRCASSSRTSGEETQYFGPGTRLLVL.

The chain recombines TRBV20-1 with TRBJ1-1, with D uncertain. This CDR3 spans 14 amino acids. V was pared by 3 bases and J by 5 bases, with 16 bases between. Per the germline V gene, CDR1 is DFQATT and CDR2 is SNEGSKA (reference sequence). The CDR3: CSASGRVGRTEAFF. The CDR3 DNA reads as TGCAGTGCTAGTGGGAGGGTTGGTAGGACTGAAGCTTTCTTT.

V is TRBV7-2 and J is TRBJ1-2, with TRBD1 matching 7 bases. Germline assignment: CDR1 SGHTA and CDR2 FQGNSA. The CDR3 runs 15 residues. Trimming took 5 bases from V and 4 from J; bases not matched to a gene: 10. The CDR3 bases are TGTGCCAGCAGCCCAGCAAGGGGGCGCGGCTATGGCTACACCTTC. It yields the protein CASSPARGRGYGYTF. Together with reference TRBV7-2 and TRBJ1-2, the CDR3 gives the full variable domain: GAGVSQSPSNKVTEKGKDVELRCDPISGHTALYWYRQSLGQGLEFLIYFQGNSAPDKSGLPSDRFSAERTGGSVSTLTIQRTQQEDSAVYLCASSPARGRGYGYTFGSGTRLTVV.

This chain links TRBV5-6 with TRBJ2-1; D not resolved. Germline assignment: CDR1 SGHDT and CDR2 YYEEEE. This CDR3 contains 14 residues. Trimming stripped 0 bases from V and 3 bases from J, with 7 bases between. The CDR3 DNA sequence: TGTGCCAGCAGCTTGGAGGGCTTCTACAATGAGCAGTTCTTC. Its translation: CASSLEGFYNEQFF.

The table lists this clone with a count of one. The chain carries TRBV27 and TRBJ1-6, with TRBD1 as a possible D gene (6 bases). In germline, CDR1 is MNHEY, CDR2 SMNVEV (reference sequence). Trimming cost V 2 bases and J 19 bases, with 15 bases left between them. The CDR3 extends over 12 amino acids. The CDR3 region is CASSLPSGQLHF. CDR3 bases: TGTGCCAGCAGTTTACCCTCCGGACAGTTGCACTTT.

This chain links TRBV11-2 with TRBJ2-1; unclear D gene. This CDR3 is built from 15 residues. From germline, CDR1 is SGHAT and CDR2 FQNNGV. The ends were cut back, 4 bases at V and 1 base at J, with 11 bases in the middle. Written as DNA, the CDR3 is TGTGCCAGCAGCTCACCCGCGGCTTCCTACAATGAGCAGTTCTTC. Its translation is CASSSPAASYNEQFF.

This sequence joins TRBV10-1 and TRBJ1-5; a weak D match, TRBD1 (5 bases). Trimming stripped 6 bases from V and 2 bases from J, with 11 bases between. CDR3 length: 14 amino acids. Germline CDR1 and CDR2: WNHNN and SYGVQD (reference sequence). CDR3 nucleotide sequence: TGCGCCAGCAGATTACTCAGGGGCAATCAGCCCCAGCATTTT. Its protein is CASRLLRGNQPQHF.

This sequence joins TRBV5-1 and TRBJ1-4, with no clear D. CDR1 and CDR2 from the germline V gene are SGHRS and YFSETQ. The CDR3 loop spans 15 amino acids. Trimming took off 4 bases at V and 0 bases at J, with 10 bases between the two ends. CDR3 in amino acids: CASSQSPATNEKLFF. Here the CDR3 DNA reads TGCGCCAGCAGCCAAAGTCCTGCAACTAATGAAAAACTGTTTTTT.

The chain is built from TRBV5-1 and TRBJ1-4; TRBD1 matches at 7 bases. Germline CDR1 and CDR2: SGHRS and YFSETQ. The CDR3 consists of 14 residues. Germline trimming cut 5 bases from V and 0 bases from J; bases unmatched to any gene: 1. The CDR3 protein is CASRGQTTNEKLFF. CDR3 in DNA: TGCGCCAGCAGGGGACAGACAACTAATGAAAAACTGTTTTTT.

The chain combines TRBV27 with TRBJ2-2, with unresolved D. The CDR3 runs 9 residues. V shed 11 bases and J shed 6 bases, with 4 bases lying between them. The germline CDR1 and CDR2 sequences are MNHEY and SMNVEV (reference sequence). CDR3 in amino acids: CARSGELFF. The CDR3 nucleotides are TGTGCCCGCTCCGGGGAGCTGTTTTTT.

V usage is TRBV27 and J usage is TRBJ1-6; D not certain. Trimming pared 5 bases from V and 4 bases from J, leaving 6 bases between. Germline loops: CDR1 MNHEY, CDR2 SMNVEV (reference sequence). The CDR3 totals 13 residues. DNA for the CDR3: TGTGCCAGCAGTGATCTTTATAATTCACCCCTCCACTTT. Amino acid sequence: CASSDLYNSPLHF.

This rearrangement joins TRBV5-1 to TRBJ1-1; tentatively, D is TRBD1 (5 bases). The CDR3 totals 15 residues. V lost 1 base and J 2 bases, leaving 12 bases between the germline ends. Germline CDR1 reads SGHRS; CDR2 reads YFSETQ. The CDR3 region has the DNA TGCGCCAGCAGCTTGCAGGGAGGAAAAAACACTGAAGCTTTCTTT. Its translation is CASSLQGGKNTEAFF.

The CDR3 nucleotides read TGTGCCAGCAGTGCCCAACGGTGGGGAACTGAAGCTTTCTTT. Protein: CASSAQRWGTEAFF. V usage is TRBV27 and J usage is TRBJ1-1; no clear D. With 5 bases removed from V and 5 bases from J, the gap between germline ends came to 15 bases. Germline V gene sequence: CDR1 MNHEY, CDR2 SMNVEV (reference sequence). This CDR3 region has 14 residues.

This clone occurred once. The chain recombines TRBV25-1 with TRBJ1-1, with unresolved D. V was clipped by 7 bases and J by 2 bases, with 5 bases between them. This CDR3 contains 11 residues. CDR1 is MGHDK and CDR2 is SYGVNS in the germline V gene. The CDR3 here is CASIRNTEAFF. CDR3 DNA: TGTGCCAGCATTCGTAACACTGAAGCTTTCTTT.

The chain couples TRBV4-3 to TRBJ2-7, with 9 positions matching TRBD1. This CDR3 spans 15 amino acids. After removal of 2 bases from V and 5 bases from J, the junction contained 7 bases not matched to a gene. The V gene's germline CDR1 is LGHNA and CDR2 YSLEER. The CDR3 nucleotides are TGCGCCAGCAGCCAACCGGGACAGGGAAGCGACGAGCAGTACTTC. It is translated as CASSQPGQGSDEQYF.

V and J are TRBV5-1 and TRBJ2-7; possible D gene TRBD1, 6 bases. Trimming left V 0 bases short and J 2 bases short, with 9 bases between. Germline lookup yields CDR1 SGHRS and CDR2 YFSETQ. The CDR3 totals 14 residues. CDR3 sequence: CASSLEGHTYEQYF. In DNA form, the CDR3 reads TGCGCCAGCAGCTTGGAGGGACACACCTACGAGCAGTACTTC.

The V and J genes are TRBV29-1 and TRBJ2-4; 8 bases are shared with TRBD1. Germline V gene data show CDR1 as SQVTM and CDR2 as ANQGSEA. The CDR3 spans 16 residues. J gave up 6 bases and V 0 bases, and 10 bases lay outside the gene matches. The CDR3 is CSVEEGTGGAGNIQYF. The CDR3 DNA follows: TGCAGCGTTGAAGAGGGTACAGGGGGTGCCGGAAACATTCAGTACTTC.

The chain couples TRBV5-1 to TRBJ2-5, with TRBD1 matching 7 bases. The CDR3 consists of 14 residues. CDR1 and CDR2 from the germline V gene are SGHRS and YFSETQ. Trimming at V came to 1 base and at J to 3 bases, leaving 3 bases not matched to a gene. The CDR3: CASSLLGQEETQYF. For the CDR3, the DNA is TGCGCCAGCAGCTTGCTAGGACAGGAAGAGACCCAGTACTTC. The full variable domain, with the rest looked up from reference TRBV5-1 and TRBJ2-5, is KAGVTQTPRYLIKTRGQQVTLSCSPISGHRSVSWYQQTPGQGLQFLFEYFSETQRNKGNFPGRFSGRQFSNSRSEMNVSTLELGDSALYLCASSLLGQEETQYFGPGTRLLVL.

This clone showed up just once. The CDR3 DNA sequence: TGTGCCAGCTCATGGGGCTCAGGAAGCTCCTACGAGCAGTACTTC. Its translation: CASSWGSGSSYEQYF. The chain combines TRBV18 with TRBJ2-7; a weak D match, TRBD1 (5 bases). V was cut by 5 bases and J by 0 bases, with 14 bases left in between. The CDR3 loop spans 15 amino acids. Germline lookup yields CDR1 KGHSH and CDR2 LQKENI.

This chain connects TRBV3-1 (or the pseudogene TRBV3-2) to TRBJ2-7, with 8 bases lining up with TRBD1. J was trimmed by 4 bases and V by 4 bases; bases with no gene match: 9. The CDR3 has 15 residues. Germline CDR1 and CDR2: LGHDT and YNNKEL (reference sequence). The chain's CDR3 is CASSLNPGTGYEQYF. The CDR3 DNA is TGTGCCAGCAGCCTAAACCCTGGGACAGGATACGAGCAGTACTTC.

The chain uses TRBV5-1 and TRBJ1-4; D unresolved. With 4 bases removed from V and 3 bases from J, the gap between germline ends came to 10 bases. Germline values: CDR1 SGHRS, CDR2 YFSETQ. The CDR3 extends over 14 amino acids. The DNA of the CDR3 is TGCGCCAGCAGCCTCGAGGCGCCTAATGAAAAACTGTTTTTT. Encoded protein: CASSLEAPNEKLFF.

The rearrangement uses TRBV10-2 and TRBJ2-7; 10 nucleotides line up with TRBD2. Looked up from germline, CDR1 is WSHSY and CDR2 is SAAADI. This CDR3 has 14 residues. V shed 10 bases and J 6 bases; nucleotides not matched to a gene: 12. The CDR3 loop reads CATKAGTSALEQYF. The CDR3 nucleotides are TGCGCCACAAAGGCCGGGACTAGCGCTCTCGAGCAGTACTTC.

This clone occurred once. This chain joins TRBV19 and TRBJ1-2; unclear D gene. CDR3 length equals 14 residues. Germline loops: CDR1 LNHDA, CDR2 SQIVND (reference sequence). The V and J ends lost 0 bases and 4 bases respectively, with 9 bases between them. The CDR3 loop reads CASSIEPGGYGYTF. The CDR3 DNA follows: TGTGCCAGTAGTATAGAGCCGGGAGGCTATGGCTACACCTTC.

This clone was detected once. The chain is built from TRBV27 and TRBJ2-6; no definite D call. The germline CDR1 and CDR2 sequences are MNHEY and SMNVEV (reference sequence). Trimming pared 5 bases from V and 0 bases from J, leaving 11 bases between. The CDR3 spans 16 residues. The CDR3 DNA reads TGTGCCAGCAGTCCTTATGAGAGCTCTGGGGCCAACGTCCTGACTTTC. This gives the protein CASSPYESSGANVLTF.

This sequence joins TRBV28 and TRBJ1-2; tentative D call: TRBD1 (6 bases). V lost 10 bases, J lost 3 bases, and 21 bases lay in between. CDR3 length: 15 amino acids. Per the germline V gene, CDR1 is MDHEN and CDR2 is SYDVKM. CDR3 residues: CATRPPTGIYYGYTF. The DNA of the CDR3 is TGTGCCACTAGGCCCCCGACAGGTATTTACTATGGCTACACCTTC.

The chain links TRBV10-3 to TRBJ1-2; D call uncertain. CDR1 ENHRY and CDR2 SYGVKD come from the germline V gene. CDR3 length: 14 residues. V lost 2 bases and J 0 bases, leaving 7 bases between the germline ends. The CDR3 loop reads CAISETRANYGYTF. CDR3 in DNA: TGTGCCATCAGTGAGACCCGAGCTAACTATGGCTACACCTTC.

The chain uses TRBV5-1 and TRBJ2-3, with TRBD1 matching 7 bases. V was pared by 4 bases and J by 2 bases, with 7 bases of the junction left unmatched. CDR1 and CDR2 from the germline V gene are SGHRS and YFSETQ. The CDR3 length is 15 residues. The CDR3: CASSLPTGPTDTQYF. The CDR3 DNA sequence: TGCGCCAGCAGCCTACCGACAGGGCCCACAGATACGCAGTATTTT.